This paragraph covers one T cell receptor (beta chain) sequence. It has no known antigen specificity. Base qualities are not recorded, but no much larger clone differs from it by a single base. Participants in the prospective study were aged about 18 to 90 years, lived in some 24 United States geographic areas, and enrolled through a virtual design. To assign participants to cohorts, the prospective study relied on clinical history that participants themselves reported in a screening survey and a study questionnaire. For ImmuneRACE Cohort 3, a participant was defined as recovered based on two consecutive negative NP/OP PCR tests, clearance by a healthcare professional, or resolution of symptoms. Mobile phlebotomists in the prospective study collected whole blood, serum and a nasopharyngeal or oropharyngeal swab from every participant. Additional blood draws and questionnaires over a 2-month period could optionally be provided by prospective study participants. Prospective study blood samples were shipped either frozen or at room temperature before DNA extraction.

The data were obtained in a study of blood T cell repertoires in COVID-19 (dated by TCRdb to 2020 to 2022). Some background on the complete study: Collaborator samples came from the United States, Italy and Spain and covered acute and convalescent phases of COVID-19. HLA class I and class II types, where available, came from metadata supplied by the sample provider rather than from assay-based typing. Samples came from the ongoing ImmuneRACE study (first 160 participants) plus 1,254 subjects from 6 global collaborators. The repertoires were released in a freely available public database meant as a resource for research on the immune response to SARS-CoV-2. The material from the prospective study consisted of cDNA or gDNA derived from T cells, B-cell-depleted T cells, or PBMCs. A de-identified subject ID, COVID-19 status, age in years and sex were almost always included in the sample metadata. Subjects who had been exposed to COVID-19, were actively infected with it, or had recovered from it provided the deeply sampled blood TCRbeta repertoires that made up the dataset. Results and caveats for the whole study, not just this receptor: How much clinical and demographic metadata was included differed by source and by participant, and the metadata was provided uncurated.

The immunoSEQ Assay, a bias-controlled multiplex PCR, was used to amplify TCRbeta CDR3 regions from genomic DNA. The authors' pipeline ran thus. Within the assay, amplification of reference gene primers was used to estimate how many nucleated cells each sample contained. To quantify the absolute abundance of each unique TCRbeta CDR3 rearrangement, sequence reads were collapsed and filtered. For each sample, productive Simpson clonality was calculated by taking the square root of Simpson's diversity index across productive rearrangements. The immuneACCESS repertoire file appears here via TCRdb, limited to in-frame rearrangements. These files lack a portion of the clones; in checked studies, under half of the deficit traces to unresolved V genes, and the cause of the others is not known. V, J and clone size are taken as reported in that table, and D and trimming were inferred from the DNA itself. Present in this sample are 390,000 or so clones, under 85% of which were seen just once. In total, the top ten clones hold approximately 4.7% of the sample.

Including the terminal cysteine and phenylalanine, the CDR3 comprises 15 residues. The only DNA kept is the CDR3, 45 bases in frame from the first base. CDR1 is given as SGHAT and CDR2 as FQDESV, both from the germline V gene (reference sequence). V is cut by 5 bases and J by 0 bases, and the space between the germline ends is 13 bases. This receptor chain uses TRBV11-1 and TRBJ1-1; the D gene is perhaps TRBD1, on 5 matching bases. The source material was PBMCs or T cells enriched from blood (not recorded which). The clonotype comes from a woman between 50 and 59 years old who had recovered from COVID-19. The nucleotides are TGTGCCAGCAGCCAATGGACGGGGGTGAACACTGAAGCTTTCTTT. Translation gives CASSQWTGVNTEAFF.